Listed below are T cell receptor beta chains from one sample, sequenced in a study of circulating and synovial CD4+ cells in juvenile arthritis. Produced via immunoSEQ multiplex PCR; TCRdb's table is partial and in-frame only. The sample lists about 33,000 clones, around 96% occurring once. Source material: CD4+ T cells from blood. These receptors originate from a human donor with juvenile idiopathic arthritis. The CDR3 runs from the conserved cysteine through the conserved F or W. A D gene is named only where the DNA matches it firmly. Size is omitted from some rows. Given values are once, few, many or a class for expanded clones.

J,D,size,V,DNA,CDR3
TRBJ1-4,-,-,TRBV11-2,TGTGCCAGCAGCTCCGGACAGCCACGGGGTGAAAAACTGTTTTTT,CASSSGQPRGEKLFF
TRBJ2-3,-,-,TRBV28,TGTGCCAGCAGTTTTCCCTCAGGGGCAGATACGCAGTATTTT,CASSFPSGADTQYF
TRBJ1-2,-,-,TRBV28,TGTGCCAGCAGTTTAAGGGAGGCGGGTGGCTACACCTTC,CASSLREAGGYTF
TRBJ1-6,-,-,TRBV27,TGTGCCAGCCGATTTGCCGACAGAACCAATTCACCCCTCCACTTT,CASRFADRTNSPLHF
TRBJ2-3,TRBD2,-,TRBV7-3,TGTGCCAGCAGCCCGGGACTAGCGGGGGGGGGAGATACGCAGTATTTT,CASSPGLAGGGDTQYF
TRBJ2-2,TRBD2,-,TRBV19,TGTGCCAGTAGGGGACTAGCGGGAGTCGCGAACACCGGGGAGCTGTTTTTT,CASRGLAGVANTGELFF
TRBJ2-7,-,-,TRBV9,TGTGCCAGCAGCGTAGACCAGGGAAGCGAGCAGTACTTC,CASSVDQGSEQYF
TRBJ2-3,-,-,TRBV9,TGTGCCAGCAGCGTAGGAGTGGGGCTCACAGATACGCAGTATTTT,CASSVGVGLTDTQYF
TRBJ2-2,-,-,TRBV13,TGTGCCAGCAGCTTAGCCTGGGCAAGGCCCCCCGAGAGAACCGGGGAGCTGTTTTTT,CASSLAWARPPERTGELFF
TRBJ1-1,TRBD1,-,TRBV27,TGTGCCAGCGGCTCCGGGACAGGGAACACTGAAGCTTTCTTT,CASGSGTGNTEAFF
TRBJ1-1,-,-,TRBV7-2,TGTGCCAGCAGCTTACGTGCTAGGAACACTGAAGCTTTCTTT,CASSLRARNTEAFF
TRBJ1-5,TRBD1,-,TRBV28,TGTGCCAGCAGTTTGGGTCAGGGGGCTCAGCCCCAGCATTTT,CASSLGQGAQPQHF
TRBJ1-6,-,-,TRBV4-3,TGCGCCAGCAGCCAAGGGGCCAGGGCCGATTCACCCCTCCACTTT,CASSQGARADSPLHF
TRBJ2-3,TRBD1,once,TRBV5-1,TGCGCCAGCAGCTTTGGGGTAAAGACAGGGGGCACAGATACGCAGTATTTT,CASSFGVKTGGTDTQYF
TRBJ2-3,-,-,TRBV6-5,TGTGCCAGCAGACAGGCCCTCACAGATACGCAGTATTTT,CASRQALTDTQYF
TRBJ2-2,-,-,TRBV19,TGTGCCAGTAGTCTTACAGGGAACGCGAACACCGGGGAGCTGTTTTTT,CASSLTGNANTGELFF
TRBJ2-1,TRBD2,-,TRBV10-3,TGTGCCATCAGTGGCACTAGCGGGGTTTACAATGAGCAGTTCTTC,CAISGTSGVYNEQFF
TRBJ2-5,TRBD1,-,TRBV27,TGTGCCAGCAGCCCGGACAGGGACCTCCCGCCCATCCAAGAGACCCAGTACTTC,CASSPDRDLPPIQETQYF
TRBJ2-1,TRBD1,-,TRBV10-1,TGCGCCTGGGGACAGCGAGTCCCCTCTTACAATGAGCAGTTCTTC,CAWGQRVPSYNEQFF
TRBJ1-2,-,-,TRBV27,TGTGCCAGCAGTTTATCCGGGGGTAGTAACTATGGCTACACCTTC,CASSLSGGSNYGYTF
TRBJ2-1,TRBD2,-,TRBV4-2,TGTGCCAGCAGCCCCAAGGTAGCGGGAGAAGGGGGTGAGCAGTTCTTC,CASSPKVAGEGGEQFF
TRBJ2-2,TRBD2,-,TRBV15,TGTGCCACCAGCAGAGATCGGTGGGCTAGCGGGGATGACACCGGGGAGCTGTTTTTT,CATSRDRWASGDDTGELFF
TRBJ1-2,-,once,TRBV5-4,TGTGCCAGCAGCTTAATCAGGGGCTATGGCTACACCTTC,CASSLIRGYGYTF
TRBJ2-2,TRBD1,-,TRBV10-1,TGCGCCAGCAGTATGGACAGGGCCGGGGAGCTGTTTTTT,CASSMDRAGELFF
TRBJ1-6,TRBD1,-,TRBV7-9,TGTGCCAGCAGCTTAGGGACAGGGACGAGCTCCTATAATTCACCCCTCCACTTT,CASSLGTGTSSYNSPLHF
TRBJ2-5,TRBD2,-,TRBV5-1,TGCGCCAGCAGCCAAGGGAGAGCGGGGGGCGACGAGACCCAGTACTTC,CASSQGRAGGDETQYF
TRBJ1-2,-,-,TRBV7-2,TGTGCCAGCAGCTTAGCCAGCTATGGCTACACCTTC,CASSLASYGYTF
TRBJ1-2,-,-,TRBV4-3,TGCGCCAGCAGCCAAGTTTTACAACGCGGTGGCTACACCTTC,CASSQVLQRGGYTF
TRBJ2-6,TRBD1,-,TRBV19,TGTGCCAGTAGAGTCGACAGGGGCTCTGGGGCCAACGTCCTGACTTTC,CASRVDRGSGANVLTF
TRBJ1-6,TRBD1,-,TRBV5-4,TGTGCCAGCAGCTTTCGCGGGACAGATAATTCCCCCCTCCACTTT,CASSFRGTDNSPLHF
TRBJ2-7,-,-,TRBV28,TGTGCCAGCACTCCCGGACTGAACCACTACGAGCAGTACTTC,CASTPGLNHYEQYF
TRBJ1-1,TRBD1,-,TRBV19,TGTGCCAGTAGTATAGCCGCGACAGGGGCAAGGACTGAAGCTTTCTTT,CASSIAATGARTEAFF
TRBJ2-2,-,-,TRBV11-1,TGTGCCAGCAGCTTAGGGAGGGCGGCCGGGGAGCTGTTTTTT,CASSLGRAAGELFF
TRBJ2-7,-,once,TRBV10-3,TGTGCCATCAGTGCTGAGATAGCCTACGAGCAGTACTTC,CAISAEIAYEQYF
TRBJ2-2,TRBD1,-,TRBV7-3,TGTGCCAGCAGCCTCGTCCGGGACAGGGCGAACACCGGGGAGCTGTTTTTT,CASSLVRDRANTGELFF